These 13 T cell receptor beta chains came from one sample sequenced in a study of siplizumab effects on memory and regulatory T cells. Here immunoSEQ multiplex PCR was the method, and the copy in TCRdb shows in-frame clones only, minus some. This sample has approximately 90,000 clones; over 85% occur once, and the top ten carry around 0.31%. The sequenced sample was non-Treg CD4+ T cells sorted from blood. These TCRs come from a human donor in good health.

In this sample, this clone turned up once. The CDR3 region is CAISTAGSDEQYF. DNA of the CDR3: TGTGCCATCAGTACAGCGGGAAGCGACGAGCAGTACTTC. The chain combines TRBV10-3 with TRBJ2-7, with 7 bases that match TRBD2. J gave up 5 bases and V 5 bases, and 6 bases lay outside the gene matches. Germline V lookup: CDR1 ENHRY, CDR2 SYGVKD. The CDR3 covers 13 residues.

The chain carries TRBV14 and TRBJ1-6, with 7 nucleotides matching TRBD1. The CDR3 totals 16 residues. CDR1 and CDR2 from the germline V gene are SGHDN and FVKESK. V was clipped by 6 bases and J by 9 bases; unmatched bases: 14. The CDR3 DNA follows: TGTGCCAGCAGTCACACCCTAGACAGGGAGGGTTCACCCCTCCACTTT. It translates to CASSHTLDREGSPLHF.

J is TRBJ2-2 and V is TRBV6-5; TRBD1 aligns across 9 bases. The germline V gene has CDR1 MNHEY and CDR2 SVGAGI. The CDR3 totals 14 residues. V gave up 11 bases and J gave up 1 base; unmatched junction bases: 5. CDR3 in DNA: TGTGCCGCCCGGGGACAGGGGAACACCGGGGAGCTGTTTTTT. As protein: CAARGQGNTGELFF.

The CDR3 region is CASTRGFTNEKLFF. In nucleotides, the CDR3 is TGTGCCAGCACCCGGGGGTTCACTAATGAAAAACTGTTTTTT. The rearrangement uses TRBV7-9 and TRBJ1-4; D is perhaps TRBD1 (5 bases). Germline values: CDR1 SEHNR, CDR2 FQNEAQ (reference sequence). The CDR3 is 14 residues long. The V end was cut by 7 bases, the J end by 2 bases, with 11 bases between.

The chain combines TRBV7-3 with TRBJ2-1, with 10 bases fitting TRBD2. J was trimmed by 0 bases and V by 2 bases; bases with no gene match: 10. This CDR3 comprises 19 residues. The germline gives CDR1 SGHTA, CDR2 FQGTGA. The CDR3 reads CASSLGLAGAGSSYNEQFF. The CDR3 DNA sequence: TGTGCCAGCAGCTTAGGTCTAGCGGGGGCCGGGAGCTCCTACAATGAGCAGTTCTTC.

The chain combines TRBV18 with TRBJ1-2, with 7 bases aligning to TRBD1. The germline CDR1 and CDR2 sequences are KGHSH and LQKENI. The CDR3 runs to 12 residues. The V gene end was trimmed by 5 bases and the J gene end by 9 bases; junction bases not matched to a gene: 6. The CDR3 protein is CASSTGTERYTF. DNA for the CDR3: TGTGCCAGCTCAACCGGGACAGAGCGCTACACCTTC.

This chain uses TRBV19 with TRBJ1-4; D unresolved. Germline CDR1 reads LNHDA; CDR2 reads SQIVND (reference sequence). The V and J ends lost 6 bases and 4 bases respectively, with 12 bases between them. The CDR3 runs 14 residues. CDR3 protein: CASSLSHLNEKLFF. Written as DNA, the CDR3 is TGTGCCAGTAGCCTATCACACCTTAATGAAAAACTGTTTTTT.

A few counts support this clone. The chain uses TRBV9 and TRBJ2-6, with 9 nucleotides matching TRBD1. V gave up 4 bases and J gave up 3 bases; unmatched junction bases: 17. Germline CDR1 SGDLS, CDR2 YYNGEE. The CDR3 spans 20 residues. CDR3 residues: CASSPNHLGQGSSGANVLTF. The DNA for the CDR3 is TGTGCCAGCAGCCCGAACCACCTGGGACAGGGATCAAGTGGGGCCAACGTCCTGACTTTC.

J is TRBJ2-7 and V is TRBV30, with D possibly TRBD2 on 6 matching bases. This CDR3 spans 14 amino acids. Germline V gene sequence: CDR1 GTSNPN, CDR2 SVGIG (reference sequence). The V and J ends lost 0 bases and 2 bases respectively, with 11 bases between them. The CDR3 sequence: CAWSVRGRTYEQYF. The CDR3 DNA reads TGTGCCTGGAGTGTACGGGGGAGGACCTACGAGCAGTACTTC. The complete variable domain, with remaining parts taken from reference TRBV30 and TRBJ2-7, reads SQTIHQWPATLVQPVGSPLSLECTVEGTSNPNLYWYRQAAGRGLQLLFYSVGIGQISSEVPQNLSASRPQDRQFILSSKKLLLSDSGFYLCAWSVRGRTYEQYFGPGTRLTVT.

V gene TRBV19 combines with J gene TRBJ1-4; D is possibly TRBD1 (5 bases). The germline gives CDR1 LNHDA, CDR2 SQIVND (reference sequence). V gave up 6 bases and J gave up 7 bases, with 12 bases separating them. CDR3 length: 13 residues. In DNA form, the CDR3 reads TGTGCCAGTAGCGACAGCGGGGGTGAAAAACTGTTTTTT. Translation: CASSDSGGEKLFF.

This clone appeared once. This sequence joins TRBV5-1 and TRBJ1-2; TRBD1 aligns across 7 bases. CDR1 SGHRS and CDR2 YFSETQ come from the germline V gene. The length of the CDR3 is 15 residues. The V gene end was trimmed by 3 bases and the J gene end by 4 bases; junction bases not matched to a gene: 9. The CDR3 sequence: CASSSGTARTYGYTF. Written as DNA, the CDR3 is TGCGCCAGCAGCTCCGGGACAGCACGCACCTATGGCTACACCTTC.

V gene TRBV7-2 combines with J gene TRBJ2-1, with D maybe TRBD2 (6 bases). The CDR3 consists of 16 residues. V was trimmed by 4 bases and J by 7 bases, leaving 20 bases between them. Germline-derived CDR1 and CDR2 are SGHTA and FQGNSA. CDR3 in DNA: TGTGCCAGCAGCTCCCGAGCTAGCGCTACCGGGAATGAGCAGTTCTTC. It yields the protein CASSSRASATGNEQFF. Full variable domain (rest looked up from reference TRBV7-2 and TRBJ2-1): GAGVSQSPSNKVTEKGKDVELRCDPISGHTALYWYRQSLGQGLEFLIYFQGNSAPDKSGLPSDRFSAERTGGSVSTLTIQRTQQEDSAVYLCASSSRASATGNEQFFGPGTRLTVL.

This chain uses TRBV9 with TRBJ2-7; possibly TRBD1 or TRBD2 for D (6 bases each). The CDR3 is 15 residues long. Germline CDR1 SGDLS, CDR2 YYNGEE. V shed 3 bases and J shed 5 bases, with 18 bases lying between them. CDR3 sequence: CASSASLWGADEQYF. The CDR3 DNA sequence: TGTGCCAGCAGCGCGAGTTTATGGGGGGCCGACGAGCAGTACTTC.